This T cell receptor beta chain was recorded in a study of breast tumors, draining lymph nodes, adjacent tissues. Study-wide results and caveats: That most tumor T cells come from lymph nodes remained unproven. Data fit most tumor T cells coming from lymph node, expanding in tumor. Compared with basal-like, luminal-like tumors shared significantly more repertoire with nontumor tissue. Compared with lymph nodes, tumors were less diverse; compared with nontumor tissue, more.

In TCRdb, the multiplex PCR reads were re-called with MiXCR into one record per CDR3 protein. The sample has 200,000 to 250,000 distinct CDR3 sequences, roughly 32% seen once. V dropped 0 bases and J dropped 5; count of bases not matched to a gene: 5. The CDR3 has 15 residues. Germline V gives CDR1 SGHRS, CDR2 YFSETQ. As for this clonotype: The antigen remains undetermined.

Axillary draining lymph nodes of breast cancer patients supplied the node samples. The V call is TRBV5-1, the J call TRBJ1-2; 9 positions match TRBD1. The source material was axillary lymph node tissue. The clonotype comes from a female donor with breast cancer. Some clones in this sample may be carry-over from other donors' samples. The chain's CDR3 is CASSLAPGTGYGYTF. DNA for the CDR3: TGCGCCAGCAGCTTGGCACCTGGGACAGGGTATGGCTACACCTTC.